This passage covers 9 T cell receptor beta chains from one sample sequenced in a study of T cell responses to AZD1222 COVID-19 vaccine. The method was immunoSEQ multiplex PCR; TCRdb's version includes in-frame clones alone and lacks a portion of them. This sample yields about 100,000 clones, of which about 83% are seen a single time; about 15% belongs to the top ten. Sequenced material: peripheral blood, taken on day 0 of AZD1222 vaccination. Receptors originate from an adult in good health.

V and J are TRBV20-1 and TRBJ1-2, with 7 bases matching TRBD1. V was clipped by 3 bases and J by 4 bases; unmatched bases: 11. The CDR3 consists of 15 residues. The germline V gene encodes CDR1 DFQATT and CDR2 SNEGSKA (reference sequence). The CDR3 loop reads CSASSRTGSIYGYTF. In nucleotides, the CDR3 is TGCAGTGCTAGTAGCCGGACAGGATCCATCTATGGCTACACCTTC.

The chain carries TRBV5-4 and TRBJ1-1; TRBD1 agrees at 7 bases. The CDR3 spans 15 residues. Germline V gene sequence: CDR1 SGHNT, CDR2 YYREEE (reference sequence). J was trimmed by 1 base and V by 0 bases; bases with no gene match: 3. CDR3 amino acids: CASSLARGQNTEAFF. Here the CDR3 DNA reads TGTGCCAGCAGCTTGGCGAGGGGGCAGAACACTGAAGCTTTCTTT.

The chain couples TRBV19 to TRBJ2-7; D is uncertain. Trimming removed 1 base from V and 3 bases from J, with 7 bases in between. The length of the CDR3 is 13 residues. CDR1 is LNHDA and CDR2 is SQIVND in the germline V gene (reference sequence). Here the CDR3 DNA reads TGTGCCAGTAGTATAGTGGGGTACTACGAGCAGTACTTC. Its protein is CASSIVGYYEQYF.

The chain carries TRBV7-9 and TRBJ1-5; the D is unclear. The V end was cut by 5 bases, the J end by 5 bases, with 10 bases between. Germline V gene sequence: CDR1 SEHNR, CDR2 FQNEAQ (reference sequence). This CDR3 region has 13 residues. CDR3 nucleotides: TGTGCCAGCAGCGGGTCCGATTATCAGCCCCAGCATTTT. Its translation is CASSGSDYQPQHF.

The chain employs TRBV5-5 and TRBJ1-2, with 10 bases fitting TRBD1. The germline V gene encodes CDR1 SGHKS and CDR2 YYEKEE (reference sequence). The CDR3 loop spans 14 amino acids. V lost 0 bases and J lost 8; bases outside the gene matches: 4. CDR3 protein: CASSLVTGGRGYTF. The CDR3 coding sequence is TGTGCCAGCAGCTTGGTGACAGGGGGCCGCGGCTACACCTTC.

The chain carries TRBV19 and TRBJ1-5; D possibly corresponds to TRBD1 (5 bases). This CDR3 region has 16 residues. Germline loops: CDR1 LNHDA, CDR2 SQIVND (reference sequence). The V gene lost 3 bases and the J gene lost 6 bases, with 18 bases spanning the gap. The CDR3 DNA follows: TGTGCCAGTAGTATCCGGGGACCAAGAGGAGGTCAGCCCCAGCATTTT. It specifies CASSIRGPRGGQPQHF.

V usage is TRBV7-9 and J usage is TRBJ2-7; D call uncertain. Trimming removed 1 base at V and 3 bases at J, with 7 bases between. Germline loops: CDR1 SEHNR, CDR2 FQNEAQ (reference sequence). The CDR3 consists of 13 residues. CDR3 amino acids: CASSLEWDYEQYF. CDR3 in DNA: TGTGCCAGCAGCTTAGAATGGGACTACGAGCAGTACTTC.

The genes are TRBV5-4 and TRBJ1-4, with D possibly matching TRBD1 (5 bases). Trimming removed 3 bases from V and 2 bases from J, with 14 bases in between. CDR1 and CDR2 (germline): SGHNT, YYREEE (reference sequence). The CDR3 extends over 16 amino acids. This CDR3 reads CASSSGGAATNEKLFF. In DNA, the CDR3 is TGTGCCAGCAGCTCGGGCGGGGCGGCCACTAATGAAAAACTGTTTTTT.

This clone was observed a few times. The rearrangement joins TRBV3-1 (or the pseudogene TRBV3-2) to TRBJ2-7; perhaps TRBD1 as D (6 bases). The V and J ends lost 4 bases and 1 base respectively, with 17 bases between them. This CDR3 comprises 16 residues. Germline assignment: CDR1 LGHDT and CDR2 YNNKEL (reference sequence). CDR3 bases: TGTGCCAGCAGCCCCTCCGACAGGACCCTATCCTACGAGCAGTACTTC. As protein: CASSPSDRTLSYEQYF.